The TCR beta chain described here comes from a study of beta chain features in type 1 diabetes. Findings and caveats of the study: Type 1 diabetes patients showed a moderate but significant shortening of TCRB CDR3s in all four CD4+ subsets. At VDJ recombination sites, type 1 diabetes patients had fewer insertions and more deleted nucleotides.

Based on CD45RO/CCR7/CD25/CD127/CD95/CD27, CD4+ regulatory, stem cell-like memory, naive and central memory cells were sorted. A remark on this clone: Its antigen is undetermined.

The CDR3 sequence is 18 residues long. The ends lost 3 bases at V and 0 bases at J; junction bases unmatched: 8. Germline CDR1 reads SGHDT; CDR2 reads YYEEEE. Reverse transcription of all isolated RNA meant that expressed TCRB transcripts were sequenced. Libraries were prepared by immunoSEQ multiplex PCR; TCRdb keeps only in-frame clonotypes and omits some of them. The sample includes 600,000 to 650,000 clones, roughly a sixth of them seen just once. The sample consisted of naive CD4+ T cells from blood. The source is a man between 18 and 29 years old in good health. This chain uses TRBV5-6 with TRBJ2-1; 11 bases match TRBD2. The CDR3 bases are TGTGCCAGCAGCTCTGGGACTAGCGGTCGAAGCTCCTACAATGAGCAGTTCTTC. Protein: CASSSGTSGRSSYNEQFF.